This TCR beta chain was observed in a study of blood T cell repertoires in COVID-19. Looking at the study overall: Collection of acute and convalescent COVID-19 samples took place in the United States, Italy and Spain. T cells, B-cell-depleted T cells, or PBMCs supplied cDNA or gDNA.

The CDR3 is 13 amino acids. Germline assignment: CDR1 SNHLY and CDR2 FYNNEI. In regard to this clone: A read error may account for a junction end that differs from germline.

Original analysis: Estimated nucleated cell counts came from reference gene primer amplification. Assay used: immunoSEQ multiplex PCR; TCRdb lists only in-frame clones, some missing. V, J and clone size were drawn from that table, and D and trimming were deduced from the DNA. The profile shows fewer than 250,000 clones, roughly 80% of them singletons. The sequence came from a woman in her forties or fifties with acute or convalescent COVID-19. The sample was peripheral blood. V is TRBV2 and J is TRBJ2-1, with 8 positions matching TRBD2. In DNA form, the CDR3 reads TGTGCCAGCAGTGAAGTTTGGACTAGCCCCCTGGTCTTC. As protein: CASSEVWTSPLVF.